This is a list of T cell receptor beta chains from one sample in a study of cytomegalovirus exposure and HLA in healthy donors. Data came from immunoSEQ multiplex PCR; TCRdb stores just in-frame clones and leaves some out. Found here are roughly 230,000 clones, 92% of them singletons; the top ten hold roughly 1.5%. The sample comprised PBMCs. Receptor source: a girl aged 2-10 years in good health and CMV-seronegative. The CDR3 runs from the conserved cysteine through the conserved F or W. The D gene is left open where the match is weak. The size entry is marked missing in some rows and otherwise reads once, few, many or a size class.

>TRBD1|.|TRBJ1-3|TRBV7-2
CASWTGQGPTTIYF
TGTGCCAGCTGGACGGGACAGGGCCCCACCACCATATATTTT
>TRBD2|once|TRBJ2-1|TRBV30
CAWSVGTSVNNEQFF
TGTGCCTGGAGTGTGGGGACTAGCGTTAACAATGAGCAGTTCTTC
>TRBD1|.|TRBJ2-1|TRBV27
CASSGVGQGEQFF
TGTGCCAGCAGTGGGGTGGGACAGGGCGAGCAGTTCTTC
>TRBD2|.|TRBJ2-5|TRBV6-1
CASIRLAGTQETQYF
TGTGCCAGCATTAGACTAGCGGGGACCCAAGAGACCCAGTACTTC
>TRBD1|.|TRBJ2-1|TRBV6-1
CASSEGTGNSYNEQFF
TGTGCCAGCAGTGAAGGGACAGGGAACTCCTACAATGAGCAGTTCTTC
>.|.|TRBJ2-1|TRBV5-1
CASSLAQLSYNEQFF
TGCGCCAGCAGCTTGGCGCAGTTGTCCTACAATGAGCAGTTCTTC
>TRBD1|.|TRBJ1-4|TRBV25-1
CASSEGGTGSEKLFF
TGTGCCAGCAGTGAGGGGGGGACAGGGAGTGAAAAACTGTTTTTT
>.|.|TRBJ1-1|TRBV1
CTSSPTMTGKNTEAFF
TGCACCAGCAGCCCGACTATGACAGGGAAAAACACTGAAGCTTTCTTT
>TRBD2|.|TRBJ2-1|TRBV29-1
CSVDRPGGAYNEQFF
TGCAGCGTTGATCGGCCCGGGGGGGCATACAATGAGCAGTTCTTC
>.|.|TRBJ1-5|TRBV6-5
CASSWGGDQPQHF
TGTGCCAGCAGTTGGGGGGGGGATCAGCCCCAGCATTTT
>.|.|TRBJ1-5|TRBV19
CATQRAAYSNQPQHF
TGTGCCACCCAACGCGCCGCGTATAGCAATCAGCCCCAGCATTTT
>TRBD2|once|TRBJ2-1|TRBV4-2
CASSQEGLAGIGDEQFF
TGTGCCAGCAGCCAAGAAGGACTAGCGGGGATAGGAGATGAGCAGTTCTTC
>.|.|TRBJ2-2|TRBV7-2
CASSPGTPNTGELFF
TGTGCCAGCAGCCCAGGGACTCCGAACACCGGGGAGCTGTTTTTT
>.|.|TRBJ1-4|TRBV19
CASSIDMWTATNEKLFF
TGTGCCAGTAGTATAGATATGTGGACAGCAACTAATGAAAAACTGTTTTTT
>TRBD2|.|TRBJ2-3|TRBV7-2
CASSQSSGGMDTQYF
TGTGCCAGCAGCCAGTCTAGCGGGGGGATGGATACGCAGTATTTT
>TRBD1|.|TRBJ2-7|TRBV25-1
CASSESGLGGHEQYF
TGTGCCAGCAGTGAATCCGGGCTAGGGGGCCACGAGCAGTACTTC
>TRBD1|.|TRBJ1-4|TRBV5-1
CASSLGQGYEKLFF
TGCGCCAGCAGCCTAGGACAGGGTTATGAAAAACTGTTTTTT
>TRBD2|.|TRBJ2-7|TRBV7-2
CASSSWEGSYEQYF
TGTGCCAGCAGCTCATGGGAGGGATCCTACGAGCAGTACTTC
>.|.|TRBJ1-5|TRBV2
CASKGGGNQPQHF
TGTGCCAGCAAGGGGGGGGGTAATCAGCCCCAGCATTTT
>TRBD2|.|TRBJ2-1|TRBV19
CASSPWGETSGSYNEQFF
TGTGCCAGTAGCCCATGGGGTGAGACTAGCGGATCCTACAATGAGCAGTTCTTC
>TRBD2|.|TRBJ2-1|TRBV7-9
CASSPHGTSGDNEQFF
TGTGCCAGCAGCCCACACGGGACTAGCGGTGACAATGAGCAGTTCTTC
>.|.|TRBJ2-6|TRBV27
CASSVVWSGANVLTF
TGTGCCAGCAGCGTAGTATGGTCTGGGGCCAACGTCCTGACTTTC
>TRBD1|.|TRBJ1-2|TRBV6-5
CASSRTGIGSYGYTF
TGTGCCAGCAGCCGGACAGGAATAGGATCCTATGGCTACACCTTC
>TRBD1|once|TRBJ2-5|TRBV11-3
CASSAGQGQETQYF
TGTGCCAGCAGCGCCGGACAGGGACAAGAGACCCAGTACTTC
>.|.|TRBJ1-2|TRBV6-5
CASSTGGFGYTF
TGTGCCAGCAGCACTGGGGGGTTCGGCTACACCTTC
>.|.|TRBJ2-1|TRBV10-1
CASSVESYNEQFF
TGCGCCAGCAGTGTTGAGAGTTACAATGAGCAGTTCTTC
>.|.|TRBJ1-5|TRBV21-1
CASSKDRSQQPNQPQHF
TGTGCCAGCAGCAAAGACAGGAGCCAACAACCTAATCAGCCCCAGCATTTT
>.|.|TRBJ2-5|TRBV6-1
CATTGLLRGTQYF
TGTGCCACTACCGGCTTGTTACGGGGGACCCAGTACTTC
>.|.|TRBJ2-7|TRBV9
CASSPRNSNYEQYF
TGTGCCAGCAGCCCCCGTAATAGCAACTACGAGCAGTACTTC
>.|.|TRBJ2-7|TRBV7-2
CASREGQFYEQYF
TGTGCCAGCAGGGAGGGACAGTTCTACGAGCAGTACTTC
>TRBD2|.|TRBJ2-3|TRBV18
CASSIAGADTQYF
TGTGCCAGCTCAATAGCGGGAGCAGATACGCAGTATTTT
>.|.|TRBJ2-7|TRBV6-6
CASSYAGSGEQYF
TGTGCCAGCAGTTACGCAGGGTCGGGCGAGCAGTACTTC
>TRBD2|.|TRBJ2-7|TRBV25-1
CASSSGTSGWEQYF
TGTGCCAGCAGCTCCGGGACTAGCGGGTGGGAGCAGTACTTC
>TRBD1|.|TRBJ2-2|TRBV7-9
CASDRGQDTGELFF
TGTGCCAGCGATAGGGGGCAGGACACCGGGGAGCTGTTTTTT
>.|.|TRBJ1-4|TRBV5-8
CASSLVGLGEKLFF
TGTGCCAGCAGCTTAGTGGGGCTTGGTGAAAAACTGTTTTTT
>TRBD2|.|TRBJ2-3|TRBV5-6
CASSLAGRVDTQYF
TGTGCCAGCAGCTTGGCAGGGAGGGTAGATACGCAGTATTTT
>.|.|TRBJ2-1|TRBV5-8
CASSLELDNEQFF
TGTGCCAGCAGCTTGGAACTAGACAATGAGCAGTTCTTC
>.|.|TRBJ1-1|TRBV19
CASKRRMNTEAFF
TGTGCCAGTAAAAGGAGGATGAACACTGAAGCTTTCTTT
>TRBD2|.|TRBJ2-1|TRBV14
CASSLIAGAGGNEQFF
TGTGCCAGCAGCCTTATAGCGGGAGCTGGAGGGAATGAGCAGTTCTTC
>TRBD2|.|TRBJ2-7|TRBV14
CASSQDSLAEGLYEQYF
TGTGCCAGCAGCCAAGATAGCCTAGCGGAGGGACTCTACGAGCAGTACTTC